This T cell receptor beta chain was sequenced in a study of blood T cell repertoires in COVID-19. For the study at large: Researchers got acute and convalescent COVID-19 samples from the United States, Italy and Spain. PBMCs, B-cell-depleted T cells, or T cells provided the cDNA or gDNA that made up the material.

This clone was counted a single time. Source study methods: Amplifying reference gene primers gave estimates of nucleated cell counts. Sequencing used immunoSEQ multiplex PCR; TCRdb keeps in-frame clones, though not all of them. V and J calls plus clone size are reproduced from that table; the DNA served to infer D and trimming. Here the sample spans around 200,000 clones, roughly 87% being singletons. This CDR3 region has 14 residues. Germline lookup yields CDR1 SGHNT and CDR2 YYREEE (reference sequence). Trimming cost V 2 bases and J 4 bases, with 12 bases left between them. The V and J genes are TRBV5-4 and TRBJ1-2, with D tentatively TRBD1 (6 bases). The receptor was isolated from a man in his forties with active or convalescent COVID-19. Sequenced sample: peripheral blood. Written as DNA, the CDR3 is TGTGCCAGCAGCTTTCAACAGGGTTCCTATGGCTACACCTTC. As protein: CASSFQQGSYGYTF.